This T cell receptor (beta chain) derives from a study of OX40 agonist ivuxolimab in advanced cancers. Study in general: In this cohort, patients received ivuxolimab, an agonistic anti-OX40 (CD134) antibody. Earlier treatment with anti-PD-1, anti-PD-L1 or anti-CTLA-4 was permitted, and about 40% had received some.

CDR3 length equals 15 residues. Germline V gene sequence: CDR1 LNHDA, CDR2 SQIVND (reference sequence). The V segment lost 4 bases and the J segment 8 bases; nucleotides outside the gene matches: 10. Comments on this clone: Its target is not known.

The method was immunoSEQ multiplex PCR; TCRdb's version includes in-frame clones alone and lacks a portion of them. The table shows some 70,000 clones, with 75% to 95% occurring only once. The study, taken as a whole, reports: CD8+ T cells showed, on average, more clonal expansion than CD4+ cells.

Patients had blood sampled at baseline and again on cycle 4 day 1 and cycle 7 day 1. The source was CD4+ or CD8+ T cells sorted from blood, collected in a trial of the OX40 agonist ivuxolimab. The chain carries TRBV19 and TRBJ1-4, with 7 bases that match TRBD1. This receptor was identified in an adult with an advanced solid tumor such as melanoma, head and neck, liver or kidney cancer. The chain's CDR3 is CASSTLQGRREKLFF. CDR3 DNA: TGTGCCAGTAGTACGCTACAGGGGCGGAGGGAAAAACTGTTTTTT.